The next 3 T cell receptor beta chains were all read from a single sample in a study of response to subunit inactivated influenza vaccine. TCRdb passed the RT-PCR reads through MiXCR, listing each CDR3 protein once. The sample gives 400,000 to 550,000 distinct CDR3 sequences, 25% of which show up once; approximately 2% is in the top ten. The sample in question was CD4+ T cells sorted from PBMCs, obtained around 5 days after vaccination. These receptors originate from a man aged 50-59 years who received an inactivated influenza vaccine.

This clonotype was detected a few times. The rearrangement joins TRBV7-2 to TRBJ1-2; D is possibly TRBD1 (6 bases). V was cut by 5 bases and J by 8 bases, with 12 bases left in between. This CDR3 region has 12 residues. Germline CDR1 is SGHTA and CDR2 is FQGNSA. In DNA form, the CDR3 reads TGTGCCAGCAGCGACGTGGGGGCGGGCTACACCTTC. This sequence encodes CASSDVGAGYTF. The full variable domain, in which reference TRBV7-2 and TRBJ1-2 provide the parts outside the CDR3, is GAGVSQSPSNKVTEKGKDVELRCDPISGHTALYWYRQSLGQGLEFLIYFQGNSAPDKSGLPSDRFSAERTGGSVSTLTIQRTQQEDSAVYLCASSDVGAGYTFGSGTRLTVV.

This clonotype came up once. The chain uses TRBV27 and TRBJ2-2; TRBD2 matches 10 bases. CDR3 length: 17 amino acids. Germline lookup yields CDR1 MNHEY and CDR2 SMNVEV (reference sequence). Germline trimming cut 6 bases from V and 1 base from J; bases unmatched to any gene: 8. The CDR3, as DNA: TGTGCCAGCAGGCCCATTAGGACTAGCGGGAACACCGGGGAGCTGTTTTTT. This gives the protein CASRPIRTSGNTGELFF.

This clonotype was found a few times. The chain carries TRBV29-1 and TRBJ2-5; D possibly uses TRBD1 or TRBD2 (6 bases each). This CDR3 comprises 12 residues. Trimming shortened V by 4 bases and J by 5 bases, and 11 bases separated the two germline ends. Germline V CDR1 and CDR2: SQVTM, ANQGSEA. CDR3 DNA sequence: TGCAGCGTTGGGGGGGCTGAGGAGACCCAGTACTTC. Translating gives CSVGGAEETQYF.